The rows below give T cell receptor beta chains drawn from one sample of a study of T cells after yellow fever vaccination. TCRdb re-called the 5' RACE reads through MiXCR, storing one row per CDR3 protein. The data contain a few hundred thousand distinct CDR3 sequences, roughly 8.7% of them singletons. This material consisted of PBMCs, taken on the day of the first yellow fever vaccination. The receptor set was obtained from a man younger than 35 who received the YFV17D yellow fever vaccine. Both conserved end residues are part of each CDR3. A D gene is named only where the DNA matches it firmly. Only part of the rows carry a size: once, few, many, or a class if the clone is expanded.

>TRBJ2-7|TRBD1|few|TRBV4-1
TGCGCCAGCAGCCAGACAGGGAGTCCCTACGAGCAGTACTTC
CASSQTGSPYEQYF
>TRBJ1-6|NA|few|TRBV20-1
TGCAGTGCCGAACCGGGACCCAATTCACCCCTCCACTTT
CSAEPGPNSPLHF
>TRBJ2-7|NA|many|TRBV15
TGTGCCACCAGCAGAGATAAGGCCACCTACGAGCAGTACTTC
CATSRDKATYEQYF
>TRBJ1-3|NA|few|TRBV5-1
TGCGCCAGCACTACAGGGCACGGAAACACCATATATTTT
CASTTGHGNTIYF
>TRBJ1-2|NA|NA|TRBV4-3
TGCGCCAGCAGCCAAGATACGGTGGCAGGGCCGTATGGCTACACCTTC
CASSQDTVAGPYGYTF
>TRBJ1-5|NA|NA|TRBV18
TGTGCCAGCTCAATACAGGGAGATGGTAGAACGCATTTT
CASSIQGDGRTHF
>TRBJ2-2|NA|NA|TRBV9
TGTGCCAGCACCCAGTCCGGGGGTCTGAACACCGGGGAGCTGTTTTTT
CASTQSGGLNTGELFF
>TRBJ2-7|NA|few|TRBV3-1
TGTGCCAGCAGCCCCACGGTCGGCTCAACCTACGAGCAGTACTTC
CASSPTVGSTYEQYF
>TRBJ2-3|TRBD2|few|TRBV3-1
TGTGCCAGCAGCCAACCGGATGCCTCAGCGGGGGTGGCAGATACGCAGTATTTT
CASSQPDASAGVADTQYF
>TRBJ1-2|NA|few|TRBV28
TGTGCCAGCAGTTTAGAGAGAGGGGTTCGGAATGGCTACACCTTC
CASSLERGVRNGYTF
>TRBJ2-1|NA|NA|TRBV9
TGTGCCAGCAGCGTAGTGTCCCGGGGGTCCTACAATGAGCAGTTCTTC
CASSVVSRGSYNEQFF
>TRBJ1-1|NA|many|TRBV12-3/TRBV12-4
TGTGCCAGCAGTTCACCCCGACCCGGGCGGGATGATTCTGAAGCTTTCTTT
CASSSPRPGRDDSEAFF
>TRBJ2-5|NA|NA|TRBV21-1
TGTGCCAGCAACAGAGGACAGGGCCAGACCCAGTACTTC
CASNRGQGQTQYF
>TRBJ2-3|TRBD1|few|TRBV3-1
TGTGCCAGCAGCCCCACCCGGGACAGGGAAAGCACAGATACGCAGTATTTT
CASSPTRDRESTDTQYF
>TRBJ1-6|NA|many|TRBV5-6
TGTGCCAGCAGCCCGGACGGAGGCTATAATTCACCCCTCCACTTT
CASSPDGGYNSPLHF
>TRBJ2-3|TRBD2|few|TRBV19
TGTGCCAGTAGTAAACTAGCGCGCACAGATACGCAGTATTTT
CASSKLARTDTQYF
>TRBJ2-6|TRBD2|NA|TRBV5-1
TGCGCCAGCAGCACCGGGACTACAAGCTCTGGGGCCAACGTCCTGACTTTC
CASSTGTTSSGANVLTF
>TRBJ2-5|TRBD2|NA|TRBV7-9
TGTGCCAGCAGCCGGACTAGCCGAGGCGGTAGGGAGACCCAGTACTTC
CASSRTSRGGRETQYF
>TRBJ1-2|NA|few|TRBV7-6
TGTGCCAGCAGCTTCGGGGCCGTCTATGGCTACACCTTC
CASSFGAVYGYTF
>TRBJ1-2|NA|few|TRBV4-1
TGCGCCAGCAGCCAAGAATTTAAGGGGGGTAACTATGGCTACACCTTC
CASSQEFKGGNYGYTF
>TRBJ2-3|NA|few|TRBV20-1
TGCAGTGCTAAACTCAGGGGAGAGACGCAGTATTTT
CSAKLRGETQYF
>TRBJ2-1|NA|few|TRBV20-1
TGCAGTGCTGCGGGCCGCTCCTACAATGAGCAGTTCTTC
CSAAGRSYNEQFF
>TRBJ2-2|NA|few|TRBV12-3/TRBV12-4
TGTGCCCAACGGGGCACCGGGGAGCTGTTTTTT
CAQRGTGELFF
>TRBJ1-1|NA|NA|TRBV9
TGTGCCAGCAGCGTAGATCCCAGCACTGAAGCTTTCTTT
CASSVDPSTEAFF
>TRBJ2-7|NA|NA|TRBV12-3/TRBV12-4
TGTGCCAGCAGTTCCGGGACGCCCACCTACGAGCAGTACTTC
CASSSGTPTYEQYF
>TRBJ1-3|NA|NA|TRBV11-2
TGTGCCAGCAGCCTAGGGACGGAATTCACCATATATTTT
CASSLGTEFTIYF
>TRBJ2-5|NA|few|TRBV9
TGTGCCAGCAGCGGACGGACCTCCTCGGGGGAGACCCAGTACTTC
CASSGRTSSGETQYF
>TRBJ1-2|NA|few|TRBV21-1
TGTGCCAGCAGCAAAACTTGGACGGAGCATGGCTACACCTTC
CASSKTWTEHGYTF
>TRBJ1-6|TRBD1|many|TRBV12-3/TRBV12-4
TGTGCCAGCAGCACCAGGACAGGGCGGTATTCACCCCTCCACTTT
CASSTRTGRYSPLHF
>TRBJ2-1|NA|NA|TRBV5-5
TGTGCCAGCAGCTTGTCCAGGGCGTCCGGGGTGGATGAGCAGTTCTTC
CASSLSRASGVDEQFF
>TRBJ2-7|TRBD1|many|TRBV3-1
TGTGCCAGCAGCTCCAGGACAGGGTCAGGCGAGCAGTACTTC
CASSSRTGSGEQYF
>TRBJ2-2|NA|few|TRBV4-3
TGCGCCAGCAGCCAGAGTATTCAGGGTATCTCGTACACCGGGGAGCTGTTTTTT
CASSQSIQGISYTGELFF
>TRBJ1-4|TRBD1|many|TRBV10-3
TGTGCCTCAAGACAGGGGGAGAATGAAAAACTGTTTTTT
CASRQGENEKLFF
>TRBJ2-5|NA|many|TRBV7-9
TGTGCCAGCAGCTCCCACCCCTTGACAACGACAGAGACCCAGTACTTC
CASSSHPLTTTETQYF
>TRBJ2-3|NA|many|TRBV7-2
TGTGCCAGCAGCTCCCGACTGTCTAACACAGATACGCAGTATTTT
CASSSRLSNTDTQYF
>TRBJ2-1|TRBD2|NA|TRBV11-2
TGTGCCAGCAGCTTTCGGGGACTAGCGGGGGCCCTTTACAATGAGCAGTTCTTC
CASSFRGLAGALYNEQFF
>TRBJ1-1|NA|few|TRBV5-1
TGCGCCAGCAGTTTTGGGCTCGGGGGCGAGAACACTGAAGCTTTCTTT
CASSFGLGGENTEAFF
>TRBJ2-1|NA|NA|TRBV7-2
TGTGCCAGCAGCCTGCACAGGGAACAGGAGCAGTTCTTC
CASSLHREQEQFF
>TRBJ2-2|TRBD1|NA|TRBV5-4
TGTGCCAGCAGCGAGGGACAGGGATACACCGGGGAGCTGTTTTTT
CASSEGQGYTGELFF
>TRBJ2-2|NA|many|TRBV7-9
TGTGCCAGCAGCGTAACCGGGGAGCTGTTTTTT
CASSVTGELFF